These T cell receptor beta chains were read from a single sample in a study of metastatic and nonmetastatic thyroid tumors. TCRdb reanalyzed the PCR reads with MiXCR. The table has a few thousand clones, roughly 30% seen once. The specimen sequenced was adjacent normal tissue. These receptors all come from a female donor with papillary thyroid cancer or a benign thyroid nodule (not recorded which). Some clones in this sample may be carry-over from other donors' samples. The CDR3 runs from the conserved cysteine through the conserved F or W. D genes are given only for firm matches. The size entry is marked missing in some rows and otherwise reads once, few, many or a size class.

j_call v_call clone_size d_call cdr3_aa cdr3_nt
TRBJ2-3 TRBV10-1 . TRBD2 CASSEASGAFDTQYF TGCGCCAGCAGTGAAGCTAGCGGGGCCTTTGATACGCAGTATTTT
TRBJ1-2 TRBV6-2/TRBV6-3 . . CASSSFSGYTF TGTGCCAGCAGTTCATTCAGTGGCTACACCTTC
TRBJ2-3 TRBV12-3/TRBV12-4 . TRBD1 CASSLEGQNTDTQYF TGTGCCAGCAGTTTAGAGGGACAGAACACAGATACGCAGTATTTT
TRBJ1-5 TRBV7-8 . TRBD1 CASSWGTGVDSNQPQHF TGTGCCAGCAGCTGGGGGACAGGGGTGGATAGCAATCAGCCCCAGCATTTT
TRBJ1-5 TRBV20-1 medium-sized TRBD1 CSARTFQGAHDQSQHF TGCAGTGCTAGGACATTTCAGGGGGCGCATGATCAGTCCCAGCATTTT
TRBJ2-1 TRBV6-8 . TRBD1 CASGSPQGIYEQFF TGTGCCAGCGGCTCCCCACAGGGGATCTACGAGCAGTTCTTC
TRBJ2-2 TRBV19 medium-sized . CASSNQGGGAGELFF TGTGCCAGTAGTAACCAAGGAGGGGGGGCCGGGGAGCTGTTTTTT
TRBJ1-2 TRBV15 few TRBD1 CATSRGRTGDLPNYGYTF TGTGCCACCAGCAGAGGCCGGACAGGGGACCTCCCTAACTATGGCTACACCTTC
TRBJ2-7 TRBV7-2 once . CASSLDQGAYEQYF TGTGCCAGCAGCTTAGATCAGGGTGCCTACGAGCAGTACTTC
TRBJ2-3 TRBV27 few TRBD2 CASSTSGRGADTQYF TGTGCCAGCAGTACTAGCGGGAGGGGGGCAGATACGCAGTATTTT
TRBJ2-3 TRBV28 few . CASSPPTSHTDTQYF TGTGCCAGCAGTCCCCCGACTAGTCACACAGATACGCAGTATTTT
TRBJ1-5 TRBV7-8 . TRBD1 CASSLSTGGGQPQHF TGTGCCAGCAGCTTATCGACAGGGGGTGGTCAGCCCCAGCATTTT
TRBJ2-7 TRBV20-1 . . CSANLAHLRWEQYF TGCAGTGCTAATTTGGCACACCTCCGATGGGAGCAGTACTTC
TRBJ1-3 TRBV6-1 few . CASRRDNSGNTIYF TGTGCCAGCAGGAGGGACAACTCTGGAAACACCATATATTTT
TRBJ2-2 TRBV30 . TRBD1 CAWTRGGRTGELFF TGTGCCTGGACCCGAGGGGGCAGAACCGGGGAGCTGTTTTTT
TRBJ1-1 TRBV19 . . CASTPGTLGINTEAFF TGTGCCAGTACCCCAGGGACGTTGGGAATCAACACTGAAGCTTTCTTT
TRBJ2-7 TRBV6-1 . TRBD2 CASSRTSGSHEQYF TGTGCCAGCAGCCGGACTAGCGGGAGCCACGAGCAGTACTTC